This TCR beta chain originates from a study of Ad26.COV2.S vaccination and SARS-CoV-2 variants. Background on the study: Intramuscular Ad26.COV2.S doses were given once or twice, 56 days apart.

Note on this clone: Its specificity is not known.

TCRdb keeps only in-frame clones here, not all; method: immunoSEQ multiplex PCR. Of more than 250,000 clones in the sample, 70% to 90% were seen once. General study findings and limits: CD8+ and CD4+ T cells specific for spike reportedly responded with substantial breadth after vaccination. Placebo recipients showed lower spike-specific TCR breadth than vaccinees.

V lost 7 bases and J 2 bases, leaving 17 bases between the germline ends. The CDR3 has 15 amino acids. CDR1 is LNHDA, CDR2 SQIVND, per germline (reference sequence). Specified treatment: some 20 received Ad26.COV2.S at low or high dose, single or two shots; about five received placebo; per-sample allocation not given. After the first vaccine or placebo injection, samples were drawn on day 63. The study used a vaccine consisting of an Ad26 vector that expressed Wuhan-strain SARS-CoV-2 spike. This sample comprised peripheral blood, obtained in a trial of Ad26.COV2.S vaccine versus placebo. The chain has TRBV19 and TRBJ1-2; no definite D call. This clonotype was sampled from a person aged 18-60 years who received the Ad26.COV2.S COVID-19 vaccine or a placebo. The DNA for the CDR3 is TGTGCCAGTACACCTAGTAGGGCTAAGAACTATGGCTACACCTTC. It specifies CASTPSRAKNYGYTF.